A selection of T cell receptor beta chains follows, all from one sample in a study of vaccination and CD4 T cells after COVID-19. These receptors lack a known antigen. TCRdb reprocessed the PCR reads via MiXCR and lists one record per CDR3 protein. Of approximately 12,000 distinct CDR3 sequences in the sample, 35% to 50% were seen once. The sample taken for sequencing was cultured CD4+ T cells from blood. These receptors came from a human donor with COVID-19. Both conserved end residues are part of each CDR3. The D gene is left open where the match is weak. Some rows have no size entry. The others give once, few or many, or a class for an expanded clone.

J gene	D gene	clone size	V gene	CDR3 DNA	CDR3 protein
TRBJ2-5	-	few	TRBV20-1	TGCAGTGGGACTCACCAAGAGACCCAGTACTTC	CSGTHQETQYF
TRBJ1-5	TRBD1	few	TRBV24-1	TGTGCCACCCAGGGACAGGGCGGCAATCAGCCCCAGCATTTT	CATQGQGGNQPQHF
TRBJ1-5	-	-	TRBV7-2	TGTGCCAGCAGCTTAGGAGGGGGAACGCCCCAGCATTTT	CASSLGGGTPQHF
TRBJ1-2	TRBD1	few	TRBV6-2/TRBV6-3	TGTGCCAGCAGTCTACAGGGGAGTGGTGGCTACACCTTC	CASSLQGSGGYTF
TRBJ1-6	-	-	TRBV10-3	TGTGCCATCAGGGACAGTAACTCACCCCTCCACTTT	CAIRDSNSPLHF
TRBJ1-6	-	-	TRBV7-2	TGTGCCAGCAGCTTAACAGGAGGGGAAGGTTCACCCCTCCACTTT	CASSLTGGEGSPLHF
TRBJ2-3	-	few	TRBV21-1	TGTGCCAGCAGGGACAGGGATACGCAGTATTTT	CASRDRDTQYF
TRBJ1-5	-	few	TRBV6-1	TGTGCCAGCAGGAGGGGGGATCAGCCCCAGCATTTT	CASRRGDQPQHF
TRBJ2-7	-	medium-sized	TRBV11-3	TGTGCCAGCAGCAAAGGAGCGTCAAGCTCCTACGAGCAGTACTTC	CASSKGASSSYEQYF
TRBJ1-1	-	few	TRBV6-1	TGTGCCAGCAGGATCAGAACGAACACTGAAGCTTTCTTT	CASRIRTNTEAFF
TRBJ1-6	TRBD1	-	TRBV4-1	TGCGCCAGCAGCCAGGGACAGGGGGATTCACCCCTCCACTTT	CASSQGQGDSPLHF
TRBJ1-1	-	-	TRBV6-5	TGTGCCAGCAGTTACCTAGAACCCCAGGGTCCTACTGAAGCTTTCTTT	CASSYLEPQGPTEAFF
TRBJ2-7	TRBD2	-	TRBV11-2	TGTGCCAGCAGCTTAGGGCCAGCGGGGGGTCTTAGCTCCTACGAGCAGTACTTC	CASSLGPAGGLSSYEQYF
TRBJ1-1	-	-	TRBV12-3/TRBV12-4	TGTGCCAGCAGTGCGAGGGGGAACACTGAAGCTTTCTTT	CASSARGNTEAFF
TRBJ2-2	-	-	TRBV11-3	TGTGCCAGCAGCTTAGATCTCGCAGTCGGTCTCACCGGGGAGCTGTTTTTT	CASSLDLAVGLTGELFF
TRBJ1-6	-	-	TRBV6-1	TGTGCCACCTGGGACGTTTACTATAATTCACCCCTCCACTTT	CATWDVYYNSPLHF
TRBJ2-2	TRBD2	-	TRBV7-3	TGTGCCAGCAGCTTACTAGCGGGGGCCCCCGGGGAGCTGTTTTTT	CASSLLAGAPGELFF
TRBJ2-3	-	few	TRBV6-1	TGTGCCAGCTTACTTATCAGAACAGATACGCAGTATTTT	CASLLIRTDTQYF
TRBJ1-6	-	few	TRBV27	TGTGCCAGCAGTCCATACCGGGGCGCTTATAATTCACCCCTCCACTTT	CASSPYRGAYNSPLHF
TRBJ1-5	-	-	TRBV20-1	TGCAGTGCTCCGGGGGACCTCGGGGGGGGCAATCAGCCCCAGCATTTT	CSAPGDLGGGNQPQHF
TRBJ1-2	-	-	TRBV7-2	TGTGCCAGCAGCTTAGGACAGGACTATGGCTACACCTTC	CASSLGQDYGYTF
TRBJ1-1	TRBD1	few	TRBV27	TGTGCCAGCAGTTCACTACGACAGGGATCGATCACTGAAGCTTTCTTT	CASSSLRQGSITEAFF
TRBJ1-1	-	few	TRBV10-3	TGTGCCATCAGTGACCGACAGCATAACACTGAAGCTTTCTTT	CAISDRQHNTEAFF
TRBJ2-2	-	few	TRBV20-1	TGCAGTGCTATGGGGGCAGCGAAGAACACCGGGGAGCTGTTTTTT	CSAMGAAKNTGELFF
TRBJ1-6	-	-	TRBV5-4	TGTGCCAGCAGCTTGATCGGGGGTCGGAATTCACCCCTCCACTTT	CASSLIGGRNSPLHF
TRBJ2-7	TRBD1	once	TRBV28	TGTGCCAGCAGTGGCTCGGGACAGGGTAAGGACGAGCAGTACTTC	CASSGSGQGKDEQYF
TRBJ2-7	TRBD1	-	TRBV18	TGTGCCAGCTCACCACTCCCGGGACAGGAGGGGTCCGAGCAGTACTTC	CASSPLPGQEGSEQYF
TRBJ1-2	TRBD1	once	TRBV6-5	TGTGCCAGCAGTTACTATCCGGGACAGAACTATGGCTACACCTTC	CASSYYPGQNYGYTF
TRBJ1-6	-	-	TRBV20-1	TGCAGTGCTAGAGATCAGCGGGCCAGCGCTAATTCACCCCTCCACTTT	CSARDQRASANSPLHF
TRBJ1-4	-	-	TRBV10-3	TGTGCCATCAGGGAGGGGTTCGGTAATGAAAAACTGTTTTTT	CAIREGFGNEKLFF
TRBJ1-1	-	-	TRBV20-1	TGCAGTGCTAGTCTACGCGTAACCGGTGAAGCTTTCTTT	CSASLRVTGEAFF
TRBJ2-5	TRBD2	-	TRBV5-4	TGTGCCAGCAGCTTTTGGCGGGGGAAACAAGAGACCCAGTACTTC	CASSFWRGKQETQYF
TRBJ2-7	TRBD1	-	TRBV4-1	TGCGCCAGCAGCCGCAGGACAGGGGCCACCTACGAGCAGTACTTC	CASSRRTGATYEQYF
TRBJ2-1	TRBD2	-	TRBV20-1	TGCAGTGCTCCTAGCGGGGTTAGGAATGAGCAGTTCTTC	CSAPSGVRNEQFF
TRBJ2-4	-	-	TRBV6-4	TGTGCCAGCAGTGACTCGAAAGTGACAGCCATAGCCAAAAACATTCAGTACTTC	CASSDSKVTAIAKNIQYF
TRBJ1-4	TRBD1	few	TRBV23-1	TGCGCCAGCAGTCAAGCGGACAGGGGTACTGAAAAACTGTTTTTT	CASSQADRGTEKLFF
TRBJ2-3	-	-	TRBV24-1	TGTGCCACCAGTGCGGGTAAGGCTGGCACGCAGTATTTT	CATSAGKAGTQYF
TRBJ1-5	-	-	TRBV4-1	TGCGCCAGCAGCCAAGATCGAGCTCCCGGAGCCCAGCATTTT	CASSQDRAPGAQHF
TRBJ1-6	TRBD1	few	TRBV28	TGTGCCAGCACTAGTGGACAGGTGAACTCACCCCTCCACTTT	CASTSGQVNSPLHF
TRBJ2-5	-	-	TRBV7-2	TGTGCCAGCAGCTACCTGGGGGTGGGGCCAGAGACCCAGTACTTC	CASSYLGVGPETQYF
TRBJ2-7	TRBD1	-	TRBV20-1	TGCAGTGCAGAGGGGGGGACAGGGGGCCTCGAGCAGTACTTC	CSAEGGTGGLEQYF
TRBJ1-1	-	few	TRBV12-3/TRBV12-4	TGTGCCAGCAGTTTTAGAGCTGAAGCTTTCTTT	CASSFRAEAFF
TRBJ2-2	TRBD1	-	TRBV5-4	TGTGCCAGCAGCCTCGGGACAGTCCAGAACACCGGGGAGCTGTTTTTT	CASSLGTVQNTGELFF
TRBJ2-2	-	once	TRBV2	TGTGCCAGCAGTGCCAGCGGAGCGAACACCGGGGAGCTGTTTTTT	CASSASGANTGELFF
TRBJ2-2	TRBD1	-	TRBV7-3	TGTGCCAGCAGTAAAATAGGGGGCGGGCCCACCGGGGAGCTGTTTTTT	CASSKIGGGPTGELFF
TRBJ1-1	-	-	TRBV7-6	TGTGCCAGCAGCTCCGGGACTGTCTTTACTGAAGCTTTCTTT	CASSSGTVFTEAFF
TRBJ2-3	TRBD1	few	TRBV7-2	TGTGCCAGCGGGGGACAGGGGGCAGATACGCAGTATTTT	CASGGQGADTQYF
TRBJ2-3	-	-	TRBV12-3/TRBV12-4	TGTGCCAGCAGTCCCTACACAGATACGCAGTATTTT	CASSPYTDTQYF
TRBJ2-3	TRBD2	-	TRBV19	TGTGCCAGTAGCCGCGGGACTAGCGGGGTGATCACAGATACGCAGTATTTT	CASSRGTSGVITDTQYF
TRBJ1-5	-	few	TRBV6-7	TGTGCCAGCAGTGCGAAGGGGGAGGGGTATCAGCCCCAGCATTTT	CASSAKGEGYQPQHF
TRBJ2-2	-	-	TRBV24-1	TGTGCCGCCGGTGGGTCGAACACCGGGGAGCTGTTTTTT	CAAGGSNTGELFF
TRBJ1-2	-	few	TRBV20-1	TGCAGTGCTAGAGAGCCGCGCCAGGGTGCTAACTATGGCTACACCTTC	CSAREPRQGANYGYTF
TRBJ1-3	-	-	TRBV20-1	TGCAGTGCAACCCCTCAAAGGCCACCAGGAAACACCATATATTTT	CSATPQRPPGNTIYF